This is a list of T cell receptor beta chains from one sample in a study of blood T cell repertoires in COVID-19. The repertoire was sequenced with immunoSEQ multiplex PCR; TCRdb's copy has only in-frame clones and lacks some. Here the sample spans fewer than 11,000 clones, about 88% being singletons. Input material: peripheral blood. The receptors shown here come from a human donor in a cohort sampled during active COVID-19. CDR3s include the opening cysteine and the closing phenylalanine or tryptophan. D genes are given only for firm matches. The size entry is marked missing in some rows and otherwise reads once, few, many or a size class.

16,-,TRBJ1-6,TRBD1,TRBV6-1,TGTGCCAGCAGTGGGGTCCCGGGACAGGATAATTCACCCCTCCACTTT,CASSGVPGQDNSPLHF
15,-,TRBJ2-2,-,TRBV10-3,TGTGCCATCAGTACCGGGACAACGAACACCGGGGAGCTGTTTTTT,CAISTGTTNTGELFF
15,-,TRBJ1-3,-,TRBV7-6,TGTGCCAGCAGCTTAGGCAGGGTGTCTGGAAACACCATATATTTT,CASSLGRVSGNTIYF
15,-,TRBJ1-2,-,TRBV3-1/TRBV3-2,TGTGCCAGCAGCTCAGGAGAGGGGACTGGCTATGGCTACACCTTC,CASSSGEGTGYGYTF
12,-,TRBJ2-2,-,TRBV4-2,TGTGCCAGCATCACTCCAACCGGGGAGCTGTTTTTT,CASITPTGELFF
14,-,TRBJ2-6,TRBD1,TRBV30,TGTGCCTGGCTTACAGGGGCCGGGGCCAACGTCCTGACTTTC,CAWLTGAGANVLTF
13,-,TRBJ1-1,-,TRBV11-3,TGTGCCAGCAGCCCTAACAGTAACACTGAAGCTTTCTTT,CASSPNSNTEAFF
16,-,TRBJ2-5,TRBD2,TRBV6-2/TRBV6-3,TGTGCCAGCAGTCGAATCGGACTAGCGTCTCAAGAGACCCAGTACTTC,CASSRIGLASQETQYF
15,once,TRBJ2-3,-,TRBV7-9,TGTGCCAGCAGCTTAGCGGAGGCATTCACAGATACGCAGTATTTT,CASSLAEAFTDTQYF
15,-,TRBJ2-7,TRBD1,TRBV19,TGTGCCAGTAGTATCACAGGGGGCCCGAATTTTGAGCAGTACTTC,CASSITGGPNFEQYF
12,-,TRBJ2-3,TRBD1,TRBV28,TGTGCCAGCACCCCAGTGGGACAGGGGCCGTATTTT,CASTPVGQGPYF
15,-,TRBJ1-1,TRBD1,TRBV6-5,TGTGCCAGCAGTTACGTGGGACAGGGAATCACTGAAGCTTTCTTT,CASSYVGQGITEAFF
13,-,TRBJ1-2,TRBD1,TRBV6-5,TGTGCCAGCAGGAAAGGGACAGACTATGGCTACACCTTC,CASRKGTDYGYTF
17,once,TRBJ2-5,TRBD2,TRBV3-1/TRBV3-2,TGTGCCAGCAGCCAAGAGTCTGGTAGCGGGGAAAAAGAGACCCAGTACTTC,CASSQESGSGEKETQYF
17,-,TRBJ1-3,-,TRBV7-8,TGTGCCAGCAGCTTAGCGCAGGCGACCATCTCTGGAAACACCATATATTTT,CASSLAQATISGNTIYF
13,-,TRBJ2-7,-,TRBV28,TGTGCCAGCAGGGGAGAGGGCCTTTACGAGCAGTACTTC,CASRGEGLYEQYF
17,-,TRBJ1-5,-,TRBV19,TGTGCCAGTAGACGCCAAACCGACGGAAGGGGAAATCAGCCCCAGCATTTT,CASRRQTDGRGNQPQHF